This TCR beta chain was recovered during a study of shared clonotypes between healthy human individuals. CDR3 length: 17 amino acids. From germline, CDR1 is SNHLY and CDR2 FYNNEI. V was pared by 6 bases and J by 1 base, with 11 bases of the junction left unmatched. Investigators spread the genomic DNA of each subset evenly over several immunoSEQ plates. The table came from immunoSEQ multiplex PCR; TCRdb's copy has only in-frame clones and leaves some out. This sample has fewer than 700,000 clones; around 78% occur once, and the top ten carry about 11%. For genomic DNA, unsorted samples relied on around 93 million PBMCs.

The chain combines TRBV2 with TRBJ2-2; 7 bases match TRBD1. The sequence was obtained from a woman aged 40 to 50 in good health. Some clones in this sample may be carry-over from other donors' samples. Sequencing used PBMCs. In DNA, the CDR3 is TGTGCCAGCAGCCCCCCCACAGGGGACGAGAACACCGGGGAGCTGTTTTTT. Amino acids: CASSPPTGDENTGELFF.